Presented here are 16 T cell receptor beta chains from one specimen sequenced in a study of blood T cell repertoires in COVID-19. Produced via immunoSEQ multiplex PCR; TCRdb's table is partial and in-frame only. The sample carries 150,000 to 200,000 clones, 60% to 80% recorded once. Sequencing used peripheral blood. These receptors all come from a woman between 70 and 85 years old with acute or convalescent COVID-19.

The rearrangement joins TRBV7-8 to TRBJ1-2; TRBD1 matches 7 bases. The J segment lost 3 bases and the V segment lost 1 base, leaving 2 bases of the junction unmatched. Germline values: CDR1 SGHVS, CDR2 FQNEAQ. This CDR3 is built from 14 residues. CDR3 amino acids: CASSLEDRDYGYTF. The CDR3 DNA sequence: TGTGCCAGCAGCTTAGAAGACAGGGACTATGGCTACACCTTC. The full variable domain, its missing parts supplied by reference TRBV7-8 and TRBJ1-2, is GAGVSQSPRYKVAKRGQDVALRCDPISGHVSLFWYQQALGQGPEFLTYFQNEAQLDKSGLPSDRFFAERPEGSVSTLKIQRTQQEDSAVYLCASSLEDRDYGYTFGSGTRLTVV.

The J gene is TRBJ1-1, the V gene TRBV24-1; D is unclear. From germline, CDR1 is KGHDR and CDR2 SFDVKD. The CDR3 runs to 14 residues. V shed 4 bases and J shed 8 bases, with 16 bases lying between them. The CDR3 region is CATSDPGRAGEAFF. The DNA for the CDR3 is TGTGCCACCAGTGACCCCGGGAGGGCGGGGGAAGCTTTCTTT.

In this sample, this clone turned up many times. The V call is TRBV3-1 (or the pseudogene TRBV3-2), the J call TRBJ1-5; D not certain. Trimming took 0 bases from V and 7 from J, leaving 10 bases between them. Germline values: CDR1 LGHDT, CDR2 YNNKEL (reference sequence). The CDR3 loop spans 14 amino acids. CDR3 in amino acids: CASSQDMRPQPQHF. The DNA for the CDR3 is TGTGCCAGCAGCCAAGATATGCGGCCCCAGCCCCAGCATTTT.

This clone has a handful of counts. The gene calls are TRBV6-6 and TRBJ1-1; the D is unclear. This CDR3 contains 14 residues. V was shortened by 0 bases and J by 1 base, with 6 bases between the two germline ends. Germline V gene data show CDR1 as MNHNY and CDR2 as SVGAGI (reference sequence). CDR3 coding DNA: TGTGCCAGCAGTTACTCGGAGGCGAACACTGAAGCTTTCTTT. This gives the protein CASSYSEANTEAFF.

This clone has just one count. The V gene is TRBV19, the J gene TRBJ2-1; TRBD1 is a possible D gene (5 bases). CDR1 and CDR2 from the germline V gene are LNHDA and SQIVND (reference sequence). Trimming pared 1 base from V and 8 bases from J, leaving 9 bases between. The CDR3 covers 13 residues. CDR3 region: CASSIVRGYEQFF. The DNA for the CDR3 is TGTGCCAGTAGTATAGTTAGGGGATATGAGCAGTTCTTC.

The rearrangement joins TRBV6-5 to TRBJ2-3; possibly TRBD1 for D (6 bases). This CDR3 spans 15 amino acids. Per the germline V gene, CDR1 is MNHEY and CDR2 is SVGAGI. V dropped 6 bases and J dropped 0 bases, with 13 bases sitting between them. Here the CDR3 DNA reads TGTGCCAGCAGGAGGTCAGGGGCTAGCACAGATACGCAGTATTTT. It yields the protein CASRRSGASTDTQYF.

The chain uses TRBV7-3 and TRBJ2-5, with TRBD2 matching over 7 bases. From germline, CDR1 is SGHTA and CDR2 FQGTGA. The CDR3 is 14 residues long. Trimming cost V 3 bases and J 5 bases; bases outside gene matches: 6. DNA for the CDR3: TGTGCCAGCAGCTTGCGGGGAGGGGCGGAGACCCAGTACTTC. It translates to CASSLRGGAETQYF.

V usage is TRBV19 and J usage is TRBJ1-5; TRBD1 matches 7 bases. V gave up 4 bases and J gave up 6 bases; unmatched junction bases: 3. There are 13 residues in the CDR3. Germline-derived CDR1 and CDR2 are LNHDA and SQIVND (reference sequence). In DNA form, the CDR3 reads TGTGCCAGTAGTACTGACAGGGCTCAGCCCCAGCATTTT. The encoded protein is CASSTDRAQPQHF.

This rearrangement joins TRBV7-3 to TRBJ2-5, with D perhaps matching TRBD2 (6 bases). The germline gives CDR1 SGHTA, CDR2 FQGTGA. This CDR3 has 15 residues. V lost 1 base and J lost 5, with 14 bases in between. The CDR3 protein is CASSLNGGVRETQYF. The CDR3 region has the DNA TGTGCCAGCAGCTTAAATGGCGGGGTAAGGGAGACCCAGTACTTC.

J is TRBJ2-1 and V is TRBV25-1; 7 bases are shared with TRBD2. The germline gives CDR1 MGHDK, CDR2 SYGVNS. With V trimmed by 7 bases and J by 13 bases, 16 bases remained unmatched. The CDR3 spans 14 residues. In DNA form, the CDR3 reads TGTGCCAGCATTGCCCAAGAGGCGGGACTATACCAGTTCTTC. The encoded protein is CASIAQEAGLYQFF.

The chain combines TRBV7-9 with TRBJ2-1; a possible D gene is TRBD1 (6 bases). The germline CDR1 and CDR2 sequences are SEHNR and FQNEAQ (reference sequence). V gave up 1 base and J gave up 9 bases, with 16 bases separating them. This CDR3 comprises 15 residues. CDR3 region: CASSLVGPGVPEQFF. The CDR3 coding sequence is TGTGCCAGCAGCTTAGTTGGCCCAGGGGTACCTGAGCAGTTCTTC.

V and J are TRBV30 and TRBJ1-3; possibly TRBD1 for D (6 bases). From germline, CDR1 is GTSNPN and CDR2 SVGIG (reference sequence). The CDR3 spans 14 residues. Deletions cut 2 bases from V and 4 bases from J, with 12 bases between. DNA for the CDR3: TGTGCCTGGAGTACAGGGTCTGCGGGAAACACCATATATTTT. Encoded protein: CAWSTGSAGNTIYF.

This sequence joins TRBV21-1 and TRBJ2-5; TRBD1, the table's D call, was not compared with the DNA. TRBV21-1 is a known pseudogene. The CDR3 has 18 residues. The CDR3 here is CASSSGNRATANTETQYF. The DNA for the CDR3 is TGTGCCAGCAGCAGTGGCAATCGGGCGACAGCTAATACAGAGACCCAGTACTTC.

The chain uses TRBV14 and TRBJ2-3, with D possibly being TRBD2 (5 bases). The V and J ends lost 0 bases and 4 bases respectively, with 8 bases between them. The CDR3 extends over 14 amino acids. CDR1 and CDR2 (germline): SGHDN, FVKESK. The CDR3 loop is CASSQDLGADTQYF. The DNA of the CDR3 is TGTGCCAGCAGCCAAGATCTCGGGGCAGATACGCAGTATTTT.

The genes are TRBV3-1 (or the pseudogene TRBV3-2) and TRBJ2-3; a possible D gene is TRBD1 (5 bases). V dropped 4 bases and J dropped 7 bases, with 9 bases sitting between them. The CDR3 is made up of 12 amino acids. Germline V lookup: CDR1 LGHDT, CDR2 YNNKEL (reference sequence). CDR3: CASSPGFNTQYF. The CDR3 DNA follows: TGTGCCAGCAGCCCAGGGTTCAATACGCAGTATTTT.

The DNA for the CDR3 is TGTGCCTGGAGTGTAAGGCTAGCGGTCGCCTTCGGCGAGACCCAGTACTTC. Its translation is CAWSVRLAVAFGETQYF. This chain uses TRBV30 with TRBJ2-5; 7 bases align to TRBD2. V dropped 0 bases and J dropped 5; count of bases not matched to a gene: 15. Per germline, CDR1 GTSNPN and CDR2 SVGIG (reference sequence). The CDR3 covers 17 residues.